These T cell receptor beta chains were read from a single sample in a study of shared clonotypes between healthy human individuals. TCRdb's table, derived via immunoSEQ multiplex PCR, lists solely in-frame clones and lacks some. This sample has 2 million to 2.5 million clones, with around 93% found just once. The sample consisted of naive CD4+ T cells from PBMCs. The receptors originated from a man aged 18 to 29 in good health. Some clones in this sample may be carry-over from other donors' samples. Each CDR3 is given with its conserved first and last residue. D genes are given only for firm matches. Not all rows give a size; the values are once, few, many and, for expanded clones, a class.

NA	NA	TRBJ1-3	TRBV27	CASSRSLGRLSGNTIYF	TGTGCCAGCAGCCGAAGCTTGGGACGGCTCTCTGGAAACACCATATATTTT
NA	NA	TRBJ2-5	TRBV5-1	CASSPPTLSFQETQYF	TGCGCCAGCAGCCCACCCACGTTGTCATTCCAAGAGACCCAGTACTTC
NA	NA	TRBJ2-7	TRBV7-8	CASSLARIPALDEQYF	TGTGCCAGCAGCTTAGCAAGGATACCCGCGCTAGACGAGCAGTACTTC
NA	NA	TRBJ2-3	TRBV2	CASSEEGRAWYF	TGTGCCAGCAGTGAAGAGGGACGGGCCTGGTATTTT
once	NA	TRBJ2-1	TRBV5-1	CASSLVREPYEQFF	TGCGCCAGCAGCTTGGTGAGGGAGCCCTATGAGCAGTTCTTC
NA	NA	TRBJ2-1	TRBV10-1	CASSEDRYNEQFF	TGCGCCAGCAGTGAGGACCGCTACAATGAGCAGTTCTTC
NA	NA	TRBJ1-1	TRBV7-9	CASSVYGTKRTEAFF	TGTGCCAGCAGCGTTTACGGGACAAAAAGGACTGAAGCTTTCTTT
NA	NA	TRBJ1-2	TRBV9	CASVRDLSSYYGYTF	TGTGCCAGCGTTAGGGACCTTTCTTCGTACTATGGCTACACCTTC
NA	NA	TRBJ2-3	TRBV30	CAWTGFSSSTDTQYF	TGTGCCTGGACAGGGTTTTCCTCTAGCACAGATACGCAGTATTTT
NA	TRBD1	TRBJ2-3	TRBV28	CASSPQGEDTQYF	TGTGCCAGCAGCCCCCAGGGGGAAGATACGCAGTATTTT
NA	NA	TRBJ2-5	TRBV5-1	CASTKPPGETQYF	TGCGCCAGCACGAAACCGCCGGGGGAGACCCAGTACTTC
NA	TRBD1	TRBJ2-6	TRBV7-9	CASSSQGAAGANVLTF	TGTGCCAGCAGCTCACAGGGGGCAGCTGGGGCCAACGTCCTGACTTTC
NA	TRBD1	TRBJ1-2	TRBV7-3	CASSSQTGFGYTF	TGTGCCAGCAGCTCCCAGACAGGGTTCGGCTACACCTTC
few	NA	TRBJ2-7	TRBV2	CASSEAYEQYF	TGTGCCAGCAGTGAAGCCTACGAGCAGTACTTC
NA	NA	TRBJ2-3	TRBV18	CAAAGQYTDTQYF	TGTGCCGCGGCAGGTCAATACACAGATACGCAGTATTTT
NA	TRBD1	TRBJ2-3	TRBV10-3	CAINPTGQGVTDTQYF	TGTGCCATCAATCCTACGGGACAGGGCGTCACAGATACGCAGTATTTT
once	NA	TRBJ1-5	TRBV6-1	CASSEDQGWYSNQPQHF	TGTGCCAGCAGTGAGGACCAGGGCTGGTATAGCAATCAGCCCCAGCATTTT
NA	NA	TRBJ2-1	TRBV30	CAWIKYSGEGQFF	TGTGCCTGGATTAAGTATTCGGGGGAAGGGCAGTTCTTC
NA	TRBD2	TRBJ2-7	TRBV10-3	CAISESVTSGFLGYEQYF	TGTGCCATCAGTGAGTCGGTGACTAGCGGGTTTTTGGGTTACGAGCAGTACTTC
NA	NA	TRBJ2-1	TRBV14	CASSERVRGEQFF	TGTGCCAGCAGCGAAAGGGTCCGGGGTGAGCAGTTCTTC
NA	NA	TRBJ1-2	TRBV6-1	CASSRQYGYTF	TGTGCCAGCAGTCGACAGTATGGCTACACCTTC
NA	NA	TRBJ1-1	TRBV5-1	CASSLAVGFGEAFF	TGCGCCAGCAGCTTGGCGGTAGGGTTCGGAGAAGCTTTCTTT
NA	NA	TRBJ1-2	TRBV2	CASQKGTNSYGYTF	TGTGCCAGCCAGAAAGGGACAAACTCATATGGCTACACCTTC
NA	NA	TRBJ1-4	TRBV5-1	CASSLMGSDSYEKLFF	TGCGCCAGCAGCTTGATGGGATCCGACAGTTATGAAAAACTGTTTTTT
NA	TRBD1	TRBJ1-1	TRBV6-1	CASSNRGLGTEAFF	TGTGCCAGCAGTAACAGGGGGCTGGGGACTGAAGCTTTCTTT
NA	TRBD1	TRBJ2-7	TRBV7-2	CASSLGLGQLYEQYF	TGTGCCAGCAGCCTCGGGCTGGGACAGCTCTACGAGCAGTACTTC
NA	TRBD1	TRBJ2-7	TRBV6-1	CASGEGAIPYEQYF	TGTGCCAGTGGTGAGGGGGCAATACCCTACGAGCAGTACTTC
NA	NA	TRBJ1-2	TRBV20-1	CSARVPYGYTF	TGCAGTGCTAGGGTACCCTATGGCTACACCTTC
NA	NA	TRBJ2-1	TRBV7-7	CASSSSSGGNEQFF	TGTGCCAGCAGCTCTAGTTCTGGAGGCAATGAGCAGTTCTTC
NA	NA	TRBJ1-5	TRBV6-1	CASSERRGPGEPQHF	TGTGCCAGCAGTGAAAGGCGGGGCCCGGGGGAGCCCCAGCATTTT